A selection of T cell receptor beta chains follows, all from one sample in a study of control samples from healthy donors and cancer patients. Assay used: immunoSEQ multiplex PCR; TCRdb lists only in-frame clones, some missing. Of 150,000 or so clones listed, over 85% were seen once; the top ten hold approximately 6%. Specimen: blood. Receptor source: a man aged 35-49 years in good health. Both conserved end residues are part of each CDR3. The D gene is left open where the match is weak. Clone size appears in some rows only: once, few, many, or a class for an expanded clone.

v_gene	d_gene	abundance	j_gene	CDR3aa	CDR3nt
TRBV24-1	.	.	TRBJ2-7	CATSDHGRYEQYF	TGTGCCACCAGTGACCATGGACGCTACGAGCAGTACTTC
TRBV5-4	.	.	TRBJ1-2	CASSLPGSIGIGGYTF	TGTGCCAGCAGCCTCCCGGGCTCAATCGGGATCGGTGGCTACACCTTC
TRBV7-6	TRBD1	once	TRBJ2-7	CASSLEGTGVSYEQYF	TGTGCCAGCAGCTTAGAGGGGACAGGAGTATCTTACGAGCAGTACTTC
TRBV19	.	.	TRBJ2-5	CASRGQSLETQYF	TGTGCCAGTAGAGGACAGTCCCTAGAGACCCAGTACTTC
TRBV30	.	.	TRBJ1-2	CAWSPQVFILGTF	TGTGCCTGGAGTCCCCAGGTTTTTATATTGGGCACCTTC
TRBV18	.	.	TRBJ2-3	CASSPGVSTDTQYF	TGTGCCAGCTCACCAGGGGTGAGCACGGATACGCAGTATTTT
TRBV4-3	.	.	TRBJ1-2	CASSQILGSPAYGYTF	TGCGCCAGCAGCCAAATACTCGGATCCCCAGCCTATGGCTACACCTTC
TRBV9	.	.	TRBJ1-1	CASSHTRGNLNTEAFF	TGTGCCAGCAGCCATACCCGCGGAAACTTGAACACTGAAGCTTTCTTT
TRBV6-2/TRBV6-3	TRBD1	once	TRBJ1-5	CASSPYRDREEKPQHF	TGTGCCAGCAGTCCGTACCGGGACAGGGAGGAGAAGCCCCAGCATTTT
TRBV7-3	.	.	TRBJ1-1	CALLDGAFF	TGTGCTCTGTTGGATGGGGCTTTCTTT
TRBV12-3/TRBV12-4	.	.	TRBJ1-2	CASSLLYFYGYTF	TGTGCCAGCAGTTTATTATACTTCTATGGCTACACCTTC
TRBV18	TRBD1	.	TRBJ1-2	CASSQTGTDSNYGYTF	TGTGCCAGCTCACAAACGGGGACAGACTCTAACTATGGCTACACCTTC
TRBV10-2	.	.	TRBJ2-4	CASSEYGGNIQYF	TGCGCCAGCAGTGAGTATGGGGGGAACATTCAGTACTTC
TRBV6-6	.	.	TRBJ2-7	CASSSREPGRYEQYF	TGTGCCAGCAGTTCCAGGGAGCCTGGGCGCTACGAGCAGTACTTC
TRBV19	.	.	TRBJ1-2	CASSQQGGYYGYTF	TGTGCCAGTAGCCAGCAAGGGGGATACTATGGCTACACCTTC
TRBV6-6	.	.	TRBJ2-7	CASSYLGSRGEQYF	TGTGCCAGCAGTTACCTCGGCAGCCGCGGCGAGCAGTACTTC
TRBV11-2	.	.	TRBJ2-7	CASSLEWDTASYEQYF	TGTGCCAGCAGCTTAGAATGGGACACGGCATCCTACGAGCAGTACTTC
TRBV5-5	TRBD2	.	TRBJ2-1	CASSLGGGPLGNEQFF	TGTGCCAGCAGCTTGGGCGGGGGGCCCTTGGGGAATGAGCAGTTCTTC
TRBV27	.	.	TRBJ1-2	CASSFRAGYGGYTF	TGTGCCAGCAGTTTCAGGGCAGGCTATGGTGGCTACACCTTC
TRBV6-5	.	.	TRBJ1-5	CASSHRWGQPQHF	TGTGCCAGCAGTCATCGGTGGGGTCAGCCCCAGCATTTT
TRBV14	TRBD1	.	TRBJ1-5	CASSQGHGDRGRNQPQHF	TGTGCCAGCAGCCAAGGTCATGGGGACAGGGGTCGCAATCAGCCCCAGCATTTT
TRBV21-1	.	.	TRBJ1-2	CASSKGGGQGGNYGYTF	TGTGCCAGCAGCAAAGGGGGTGGTCAGGGGGGTAACTATGGCTACACCTTC
TRBV5-6	.	.	TRBJ1-1	CASSSQGLLSKAFF	TGTGCCAGCAGCTCCCAGGGGCTCCTATCAAAAGCTTTCTTT
TRBV28	.	.	TRBJ1-1	CASSLLSSDDTEAFF	TGTGCCAGCAGTTTATTGTCCTCTGATGACACTGAAGCTTTCTTT
TRBV19	TRBD1	.	TRBJ2-7	CASSMTGASHEQYF	TGTGCCAGTAGTATGACAGGGGCTTCCCACGAGCAGTACTTC
TRBV2	TRBD1	.	TRBJ2-1	CASSGDRGGYNEQFF	TGTGCCAGCAGTGGGGACAGGGGAGGGTACAATGAGCAGTTCTTC
TRBV6-2/TRBV6-3	.	.	TRBJ1-1	CASSGGRSTEAFF	TGTGCCAGCAGTGGGGGGCGGAGCACTGAAGCTTTCTTT
TRBV27	.	.	TRBJ1-6	CASSDRSDIRGSPLHF	TGTGCCAGCAGTGACCGATCAGATATCCGGGGTTCACCCCTCCACTTT
TRBV29-1	.	.	TRBJ1-5	CSVGNSRNQPQHF	TGCAGCGTTGGCAACAGCCGCAATCAGCCCCAGCATTTT
TRBV6-6	TRBD1	.	TRBJ1-3	CASSPGTAGLAGNTIYF	TGTGCCAGCAGTCCAGGGACAGCCGGGTTGGCGGGAAACACCATATATTTT
TRBV6-4	TRBD2	.	TRBJ2-1	CASSVQRGEGEQFF	TGTGCCAGCAGTGTGCAGCGGGGGGAAGGTGAGCAGTTCTTC
TRBV6-5	.	.	TRBJ1-4	CASSYSTSTVEKLFF	TGTGCCAGCAGTTACTCGACTAGCACGGTTGAAAAACTGTTTTTT
TRBV5-1	.	.	TRBJ2-3	CASSWGSPTDTQYF	TGCGCCAGCAGCTGGGGTAGTCCCACAGATACGCAGTATTTT
TRBV2	TRBD2	.	TRBJ2-3	CASSAASGSTDTQYF	TGTGCCAGCAGTGCGGCTAGCGGCAGCACAGATACGCAGTATTTT
TRBV11-3	.	.	TRBJ1-1	CASSRSGKNTEAFF	TGTGCCAGCAGCCGATCCGGGAAGAACACTGAAGCTTTCTTT
TRBV5-8	.	.	TRBJ1-3	CASSRARGNTIYF	TGTGCCAGCAGCCGGGCTCGCGGAAACACCATATATTTT